The rows below give T cell receptor beta chains drawn from one sample of a study of cytomegalovirus exposure and HLA in healthy donors. The assay was immunoSEQ multiplex PCR, and TCRdb's table has in-frame clones only and misses some. The sample has a few hundred thousand clones, 80% to 90% seen once; the top ten hold roughly 1%. The specimen was PBMCs. The source is a woman aged 18-29 years in good health and CMV-seronegative. The CDR3 runs from the conserved cysteine through the conserved F or W. A D gene is named only where the DNA matches it firmly. Not all rows give a size; the values are once, few, many and, for expanded clones, a class.

J,D,V,size,DNA,CDR3
TRBJ2-1,NA,TRBV19,NA,TGTGCCATCTCATCCTGGCACGGGGCCTACAATGAGCAGTTCTTC,CAISSWHGAYNEQFF
TRBJ2-3,TRBD2,TRBV25-1,NA,TGTGCCAGCAGTGAAAGCGGGGGGGCAGATACGCAGTATTTT,CASSESGGADTQYF
TRBJ2-5,TRBD1,TRBV2,NA,TGTGCCAGCAGTGCCTTGACAGGGGGCCAAGAGACCCAGTACTTC,CASSALTGGQETQYF
TRBJ1-6,TRBD1,TRBV6-6,NA,TGTGCCAGCAGCCTACAGGGGGCAGATTCACCCCTCCACTTT,CASSLQGADSPLHF
TRBJ1-2,TRBD1,TRBV5-4,once,TGTGCCAGCAGCTTAGGCGGGGACAGGGGGCGGCCTGGCTACACCTTC,CASSLGGDRGRPGYTF
TRBJ2-7,TRBD2,TRBV7-8,once,TGTGCCAGCAGCTCCGCCCAAGCGGGAACCTACGAGCAGTACTTC,CASSSAQAGTYEQYF
TRBJ1-3,TRBD1,TRBV5-1,NA,TGCGCCAGCAGCCCCGGGACAGGGGGAAACACCATATATTTT,CASSPGTGGNTIYF
TRBJ2-2,TRBD1,TRBV28,few,TGTGCCAGCAGTATAGGGACAGGGGGGCCCGGGGAGCTGTTTTTT,CASSIGTGGPGELFF
TRBJ1-4,TRBD1,TRBV25-1,NA,TGTGCCAGCAGTGAATTTAGGGGCAGGGGGAAAACTAATGAAAAACTGTTTTTT,CASSEFRGRGKTNEKLFF
TRBJ1-2,NA,TRBV5-6,NA,TGTGCCAGCAGCTTTCAGGGTCTTGGCTATGGCTACACCTTC,CASSFQGLGYGYTF
TRBJ1-2,NA,TRBV30,NA,TGTGCCTGGACTAAACAGGGTATGGGCTATGGCTACACCTTC,CAWTKQGMGYGYTF
TRBJ2-1,NA,TRBV6-5,NA,TGTGCCAGCAGTTACGTCAGGATTGGTAATGAGCAGTTCTTC,CASSYVRIGNEQFF
TRBJ2-7,TRBD2,TRBV10-1,NA,TGCGCCAGCAGTTTTCAGCGGGGGGGCAACGAGCAGTACTTC,CASSFQRGGNEQYF
TRBJ2-2,TRBD2,TRBV6-1,NA,TGTGCCAGCAGGCCGGGGGGGCCGTGGACCGGGGAGCTGTTTTTT,CASRPGGPWTGELFF
TRBJ2-1,NA,TRBV6-6,NA,TGTGCCAGCAGCGGTAAGACCCCAGGGGCTTACAATGAGCAGTTCTTC,CASSGKTPGAYNEQFF
TRBJ2-2,TRBD1,TRBV27,NA,TGTGCCAGCATCCTAAGCGGACAGGGGGCGAACACCGGGGAGCTGTTTTTT,CASILSGQGANTGELFF
TRBJ1-1,NA,TRBV30,NA,TGTGCCTGGAGTTTGGGCAGGTCGCCTGAAGCTTTCTTT,CAWSLGRSPEAFF
TRBJ2-4,NA,TRBV6-6,NA,TGTGCCACCGGGCACCCGGCAGGGTGGGGAAACTTC,CATGHPAGWGNF
TRBJ2-3,NA,TRBV9,NA,TGTGCCAGCAGCGTAGCGTCTAAACGGGGAGATACGCAGTATTTT,CASSVASKRGDTQYF
TRBJ2-7,NA,TRBV5-1,NA,TGCGCCAGCAGCTTGGGGCTAGAGGTAGGCGAGCAGTACTTC,CASSLGLEVGEQYF
TRBJ2-7,TRBD2,TRBV19,NA,TGTGCCAGTAGTAAGTTGGGACTAGCGGGCACGGGGTCCTACGAGCAGTACTTC,CASSKLGLAGTGSYEQYF
TRBJ2-7,NA,TRBV11-1,NA,TGTGCCAGCAGCTTAGAGAGACAGGAAACCTACGAGCAGTACTTC,CASSLERQETYEQYF
TRBJ1-2,NA,TRBV10-3,NA,TGTGCCATCAGTGAGTGGGGCAGTCCTAACTATGGCTACACCTTC,CAISEWGSPNYGYTF
TRBJ2-7,NA,TRBV9,NA,TGTGCCAGCAGCGTGACGGACAACTCCTACGAGCAGTACTTC,CASSVTDNSYEQYF
TRBJ2-5,NA,TRBV14,NA,TGTGCCAGCAGCCCACCAAGGAATCCGGGTTGGTTAGAGACCCAGTACTTC,CASSPPRNPGWLETQYF
TRBJ2-1,TRBD2,TRBV2,NA,TGTGCCAGCGCTAGCGGCTTATACAATGAGCAGTTCTTC,CASASGLYNEQFF
TRBJ2-7,NA,TRBV27,NA,TGTGCCAGCAGTTTAATACTCTCACGTACGGAGGAGCAGTACTTC,CASSLILSRTEEQYF
TRBJ2-1,NA,TRBV5-1,NA,TGCGCCAGCAGCGGCCCCAGCTTTGGCGGGACCCTCTACAATGAGCAGTTCTTC,CASSGPSFGGTLYNEQFF
TRBJ2-5,NA,TRBV19,few,TGTGCCAGTTCCTCGGGTGAGACCCAGTACTTC,CASSSGETQYF
TRBJ2-1,TRBD1,TRBV9,NA,TGTGCCAGCAGCCCACAGACAGGGTACAATGAGCAGTTCTTC,CASSPQTGYNEQFF
TRBJ2-1,TRBD2,TRBV19,NA,TGTGCCAGTAGTATGTCGGTAGCGGGGGACAATGAGCAGTTCTTC,CASSMSVAGDNEQFF
TRBJ2-3,NA,TRBV5-1,once,TGCGCCAGCAGGTTACTAGATCGGAAAGATACGCAGTATTTT,CASRLLDRKDTQYF
TRBJ1-5,NA,TRBV7-2,once,TGTGCCAGCAGCTTACTGTCCGGGGGTCAGCCCCAGCATTTT,CASSLLSGGQPQHF
TRBJ2-7,NA,TRBV30,few,TGTGCCTGGAGTTACGCAGGGATAACCTACGAGCAGTACTTC,CAWSYAGITYEQYF
TRBJ2-1,NA,TRBV27,NA,TGTGCCAGCAGTTATATTAGCGGTGAGCAGTTCTTC,CASSYISGEQFF
TRBJ1-1,TRBD1,TRBV7-9,NA,TGTGCCAGCAGCTCCAGGGGGAGGACTGAAGCTTTCTTT,CASSSRGRTEAFF
TRBJ1-4,NA,TRBV7-6,NA,TGTGCCAGCAGCTTACACAGGGCTACAACTAATGAAAAACTGTTTTTT,CASSLHRATTNEKLFF